The clone carrying this T cell receptor (beta chain) was seen a handful of times. The data are from a study of T cell responses to AZD1222 COVID-19 vaccine. Pooled samples include second doses given at about 4 or 12 weeks. Assay: immunoSEQ multiplex PCR; the TCRdb copy retains only in-frame clones and omits some. This table has approximately 80,000 clones, roughly 85% appearing once. The sample in question was peripheral blood, obtained 28 days after the second AZD1222 dose. This TCR came from an adult who received the AZD1222 COVID-19 vaccine.

The CDR3 sequence: CASSQDKRVAFF. The CDR3 DNA reads TGTGCCAGCAGCCAAGATAAGCGTGTAGCTTTCTTT. This sequence joins TRBV3-1 (or the pseudogene TRBV3-2) and TRBJ1-1; D unresolved. Germline values: CDR1 LGHDT, CDR2 YNNKEL (reference sequence). The CDR3 has 12 residues. Trimming cost V 0 bases and J 10 bases, with 9 bases left between them.